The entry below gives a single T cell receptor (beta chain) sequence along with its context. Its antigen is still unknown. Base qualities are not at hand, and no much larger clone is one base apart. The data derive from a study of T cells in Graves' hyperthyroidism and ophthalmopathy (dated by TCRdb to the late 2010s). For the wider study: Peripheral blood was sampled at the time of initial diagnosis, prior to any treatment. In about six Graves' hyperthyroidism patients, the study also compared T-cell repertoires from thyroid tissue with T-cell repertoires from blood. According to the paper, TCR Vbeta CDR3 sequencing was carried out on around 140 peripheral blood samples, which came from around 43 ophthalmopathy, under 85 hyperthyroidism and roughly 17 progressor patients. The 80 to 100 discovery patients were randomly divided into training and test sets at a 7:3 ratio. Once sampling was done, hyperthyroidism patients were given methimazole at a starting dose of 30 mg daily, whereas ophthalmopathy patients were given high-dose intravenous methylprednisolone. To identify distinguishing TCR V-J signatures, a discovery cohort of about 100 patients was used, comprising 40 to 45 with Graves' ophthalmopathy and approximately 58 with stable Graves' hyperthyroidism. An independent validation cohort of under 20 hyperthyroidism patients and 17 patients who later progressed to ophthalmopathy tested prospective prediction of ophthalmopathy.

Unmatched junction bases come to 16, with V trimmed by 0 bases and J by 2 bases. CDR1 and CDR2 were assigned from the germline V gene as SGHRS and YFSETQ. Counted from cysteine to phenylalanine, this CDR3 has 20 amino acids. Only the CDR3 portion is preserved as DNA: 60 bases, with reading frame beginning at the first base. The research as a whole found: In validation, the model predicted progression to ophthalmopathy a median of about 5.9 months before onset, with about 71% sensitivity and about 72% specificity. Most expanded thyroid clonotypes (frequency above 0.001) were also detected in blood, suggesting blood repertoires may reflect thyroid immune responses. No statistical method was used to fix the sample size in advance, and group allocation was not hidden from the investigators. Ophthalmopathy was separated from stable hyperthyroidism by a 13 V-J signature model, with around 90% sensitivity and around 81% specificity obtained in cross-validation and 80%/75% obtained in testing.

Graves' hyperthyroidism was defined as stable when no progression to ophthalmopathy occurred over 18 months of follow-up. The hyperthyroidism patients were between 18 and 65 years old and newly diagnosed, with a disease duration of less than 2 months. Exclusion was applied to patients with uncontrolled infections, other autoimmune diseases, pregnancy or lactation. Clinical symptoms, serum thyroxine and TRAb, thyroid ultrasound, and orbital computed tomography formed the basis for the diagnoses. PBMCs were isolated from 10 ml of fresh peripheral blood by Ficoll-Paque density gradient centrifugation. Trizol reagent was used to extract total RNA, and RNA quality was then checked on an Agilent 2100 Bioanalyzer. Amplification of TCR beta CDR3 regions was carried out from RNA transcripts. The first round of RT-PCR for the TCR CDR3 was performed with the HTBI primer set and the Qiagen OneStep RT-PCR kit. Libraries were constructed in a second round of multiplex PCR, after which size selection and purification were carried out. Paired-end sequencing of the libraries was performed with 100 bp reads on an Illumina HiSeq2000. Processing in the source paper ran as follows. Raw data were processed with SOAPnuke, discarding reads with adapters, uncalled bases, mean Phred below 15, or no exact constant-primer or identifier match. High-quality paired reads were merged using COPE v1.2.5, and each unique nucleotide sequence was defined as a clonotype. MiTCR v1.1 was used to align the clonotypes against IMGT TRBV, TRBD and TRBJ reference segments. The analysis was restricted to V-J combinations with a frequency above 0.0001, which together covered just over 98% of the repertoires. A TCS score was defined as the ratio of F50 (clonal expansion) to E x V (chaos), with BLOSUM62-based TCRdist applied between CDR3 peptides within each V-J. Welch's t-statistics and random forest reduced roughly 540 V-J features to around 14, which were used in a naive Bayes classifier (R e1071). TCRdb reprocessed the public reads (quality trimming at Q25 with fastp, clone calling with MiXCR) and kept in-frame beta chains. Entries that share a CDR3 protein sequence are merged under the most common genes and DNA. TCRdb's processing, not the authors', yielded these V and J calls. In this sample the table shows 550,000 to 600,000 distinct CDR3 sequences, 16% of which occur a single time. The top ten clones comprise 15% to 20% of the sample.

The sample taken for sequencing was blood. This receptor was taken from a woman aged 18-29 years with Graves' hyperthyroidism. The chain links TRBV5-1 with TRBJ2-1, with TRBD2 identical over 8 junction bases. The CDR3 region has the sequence CASSLDSGVPGLGAYNEQFF. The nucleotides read TGCGCCAGCAGCTTGGACTCGGGGGTCCCGGGACTAGGTGCCTACAATGAGCAGTTCTTC.